The clone carrying this T cell receptor (beta chain) was found many times. This sample is part of a study of T-cell reconstitution after alpha-beta-depleted transplantation in children. TCRbeta library preparation incorporated unique molecular identifiers. TCRdb ran MiXCR on the PCR reads and lists one entry per CDR3 protein. The top ten clones hold 5.5% to 8% of a sample with approximately 240,000 distinct CDR3 sequences, approximately 9% of them seen once. Germline V CDR1 and CDR2: MNHEY, SMNVEV (reference sequence). This CDR3 has 18 amino acids. The germline V and J ends were trimmed by 2 bases and 1 base, with 17 bases remaining between them.

This rearrangement joins TRBV27 to TRBJ2-2; D might be TRBD2 (5 bases). The clonotype originates from a human donor who donated a stem cell graft to a child with acute lymphoblastic leukemia. Sequencing used PBMCs from the stem cell graft donor, obtained from the stem cell graft. The CDR3 nucleotides read TGTGCCAGCAGTTTAGTCGGGCGGGTGACGTTGAACACCGGGGAGCTGTTTTTT. Translation: CASSLVGRVTLNTGELFF.